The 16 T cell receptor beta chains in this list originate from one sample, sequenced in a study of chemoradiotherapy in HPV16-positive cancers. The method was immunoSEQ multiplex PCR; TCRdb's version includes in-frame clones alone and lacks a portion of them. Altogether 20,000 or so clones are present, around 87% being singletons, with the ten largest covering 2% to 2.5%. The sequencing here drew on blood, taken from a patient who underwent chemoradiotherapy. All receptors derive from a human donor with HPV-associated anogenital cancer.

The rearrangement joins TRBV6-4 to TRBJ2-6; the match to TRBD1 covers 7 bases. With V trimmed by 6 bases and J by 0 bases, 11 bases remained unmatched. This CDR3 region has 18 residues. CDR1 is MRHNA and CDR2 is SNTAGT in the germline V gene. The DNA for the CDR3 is TGTGCCAGCAGCCTACAGGGGCTAACAAGCTCTGGGGCCAACGTCCTGACTTTC. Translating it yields CASSLQGLTSSGANVLTF.

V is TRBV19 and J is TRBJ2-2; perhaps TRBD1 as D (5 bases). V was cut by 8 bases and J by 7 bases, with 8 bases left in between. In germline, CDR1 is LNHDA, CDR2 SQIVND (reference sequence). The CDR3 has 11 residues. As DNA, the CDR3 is TGTGCCAGTTTTCAGGGCGGGGAGCTGTTTTTT. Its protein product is CASFQGGELFF. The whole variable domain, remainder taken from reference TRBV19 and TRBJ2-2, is DGGITQSPKYLFRKEGQNVTLSCEQNLNHDAMYWYRQDPGQGLRLIYYSQIVNDFQKGDIAEGYSVSREKKESFPLTVTSAQKNPTAFYLCASFQGGELFFGEGSRLTVL.

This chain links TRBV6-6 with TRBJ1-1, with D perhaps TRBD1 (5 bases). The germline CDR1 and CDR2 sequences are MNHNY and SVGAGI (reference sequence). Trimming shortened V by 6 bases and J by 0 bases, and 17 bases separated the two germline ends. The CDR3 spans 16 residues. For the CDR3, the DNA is TGTGCCAGCAGGGACCTCAGGGTATCGATGAACACTGAAGCTTTCTTT. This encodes CASRDLRVSMNTEAFF.

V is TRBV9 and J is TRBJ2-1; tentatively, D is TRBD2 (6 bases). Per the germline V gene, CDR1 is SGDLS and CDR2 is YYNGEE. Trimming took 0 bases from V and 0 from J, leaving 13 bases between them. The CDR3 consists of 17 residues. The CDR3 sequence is CASSVAASESSYNEQFF. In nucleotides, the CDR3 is TGTGCCAGCAGCGTAGCCGCTAGCGAGAGCTCCTACAATGAGCAGTTCTTC.

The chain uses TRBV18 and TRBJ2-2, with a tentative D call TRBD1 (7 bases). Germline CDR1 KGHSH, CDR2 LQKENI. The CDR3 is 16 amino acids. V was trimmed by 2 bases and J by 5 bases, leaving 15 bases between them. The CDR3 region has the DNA TGTGCCAGCTCACCATCGTTGGCAGGGGGGACCGGGGAGCTGTTTTTT. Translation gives CASSPSLAGGTGELFF.

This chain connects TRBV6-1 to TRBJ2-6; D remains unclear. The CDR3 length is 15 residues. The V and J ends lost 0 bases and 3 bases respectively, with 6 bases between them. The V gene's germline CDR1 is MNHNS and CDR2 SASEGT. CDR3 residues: CASSEAGGGANVLTF. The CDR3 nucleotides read TGTGCCAGCAGTGAAGCGGGTGGTGGGGCCAACGTCCTGACTTTC.

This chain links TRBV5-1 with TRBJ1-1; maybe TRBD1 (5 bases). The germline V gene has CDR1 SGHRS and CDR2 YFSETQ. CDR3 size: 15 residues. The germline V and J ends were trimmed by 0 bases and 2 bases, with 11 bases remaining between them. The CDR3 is CASSLVWGDNTEAFF. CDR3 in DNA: TGCGCCAGCAGCTTGGTGTGGGGGGATAACACTGAAGCTTTCTTT.

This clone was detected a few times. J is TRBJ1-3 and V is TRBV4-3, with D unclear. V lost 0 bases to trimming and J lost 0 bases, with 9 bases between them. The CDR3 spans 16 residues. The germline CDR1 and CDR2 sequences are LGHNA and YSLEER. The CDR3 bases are TGCGCCAGCAGCCAAGATGAGTTTCCCTCTGGAAACACCATATATTTT. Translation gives CASSQDEFPSGNTIYF.

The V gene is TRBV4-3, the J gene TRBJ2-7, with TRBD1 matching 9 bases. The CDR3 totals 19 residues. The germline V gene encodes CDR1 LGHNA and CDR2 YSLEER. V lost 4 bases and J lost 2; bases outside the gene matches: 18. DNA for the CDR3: TGCGCCAGCAGCCCACGGGACAGGGTGGACCCCGCCTTCCCCTACGAGCAGTACTTC. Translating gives CASSPRDRVDPAFPYEQYF.

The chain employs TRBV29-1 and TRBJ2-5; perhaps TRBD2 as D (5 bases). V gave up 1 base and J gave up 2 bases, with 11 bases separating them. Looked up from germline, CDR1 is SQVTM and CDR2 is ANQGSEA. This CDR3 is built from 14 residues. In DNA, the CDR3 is TGCAGCGTTGAAGTTGGTCGGGGACAAGAGACCCAGTACTTC. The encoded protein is CSVEVGRGQETQYF.

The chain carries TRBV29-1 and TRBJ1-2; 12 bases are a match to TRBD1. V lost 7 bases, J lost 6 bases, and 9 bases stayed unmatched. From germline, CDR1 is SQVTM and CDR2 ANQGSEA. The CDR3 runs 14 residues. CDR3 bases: TGCAGCGCTGGGACAGGGGGCGGGTTGAATGGCTACACCTTC. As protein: CSAGTGGGLNGYTF.

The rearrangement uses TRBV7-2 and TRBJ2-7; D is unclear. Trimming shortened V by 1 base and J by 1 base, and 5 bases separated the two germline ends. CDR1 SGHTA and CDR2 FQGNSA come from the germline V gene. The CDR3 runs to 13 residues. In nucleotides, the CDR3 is TGTGCCAGCAGCTTAGGGCTATCCTACGAGCAGTACTTC. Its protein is CASSLGLSYEQYF.

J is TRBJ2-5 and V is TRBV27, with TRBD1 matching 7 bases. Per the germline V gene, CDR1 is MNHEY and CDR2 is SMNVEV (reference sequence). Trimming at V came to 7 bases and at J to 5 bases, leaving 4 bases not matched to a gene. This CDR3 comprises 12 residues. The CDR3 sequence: CASTGRGETQYF. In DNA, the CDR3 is TGTGCCAGCACGGGCAGGGGGGAGACCCAGTACTTC.

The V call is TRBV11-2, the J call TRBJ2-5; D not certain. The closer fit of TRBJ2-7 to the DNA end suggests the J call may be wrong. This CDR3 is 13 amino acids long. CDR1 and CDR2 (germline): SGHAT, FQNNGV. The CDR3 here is CASSLGFTYEQYF. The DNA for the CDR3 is TGTGCCAGCAGCTTAGGTTTCACCTACGAGCAGTACTTC.

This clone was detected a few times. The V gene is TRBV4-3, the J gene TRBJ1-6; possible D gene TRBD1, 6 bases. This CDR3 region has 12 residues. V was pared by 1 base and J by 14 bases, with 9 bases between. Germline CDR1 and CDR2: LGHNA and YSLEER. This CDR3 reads CASSQGSGALHF. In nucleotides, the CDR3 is TGCGCCAGCAGCCAAGGATCAGGGGCCCTCCACTTT.

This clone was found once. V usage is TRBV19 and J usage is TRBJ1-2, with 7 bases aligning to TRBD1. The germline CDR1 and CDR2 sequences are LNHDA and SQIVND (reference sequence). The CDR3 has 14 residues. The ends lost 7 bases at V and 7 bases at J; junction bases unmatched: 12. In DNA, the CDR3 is TGTGCCAGTACCCGAGACAGGGTGGGAGGTGGCTACACCTTC. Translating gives CASTRDRVGGGYTF.